This T cell receptor (beta chain) stems from a study of blood T cell repertoires in COVID-19. Overall study: Donors in the United States, Italy and Spain gave samples during acute or convalescent COVID-19.

Trimming took 5 bases from V and 3 from J; bases not matched to a gene: 4. The length of the CDR3 is 14 residues. Per the germline V gene, CDR1 is LNHDA and CDR2 is SQIVND (reference sequence). Study processing details: By means of reference gene primer amplification, nucleated cell counts were estimated. Using immunoSEQ multiplex PCR, the repertoire was profiled, and TCRdb retains in-frame clones only, with some absent. V and J calls and clone size come straight from that table; D and trimming were deduced from the DNA. The data show 150,000 to 200,000 clones, 82% seen once. The clonotype originates from a woman aged 55-75 years with COVID-19, enrolled during active disease. The material sequenced was peripheral blood. This chain connects TRBV19 to TRBJ1-2; 9 bases align to TRBD1. CDR3 sequence reads: CASSARDRDYGYTF. DNA for the CDR3: TGTGCCAGTAGTGCCAGGGACAGGGACTATGGCTACACCTTC.